Listed here are 16 T cell receptor beta chains from one sample, sequenced in a study of human T cells and chemical hapten exposure. As for time point: patch test 3, about 24 weeks after DPC sensitization. Treatment denoted: therapeutic diphenylcyclopropenone sensitization with weekly scalp DPC. TCRdb fed the RACE reads into MiXCR, producing one record per CDR3 protein. The sample includes 100,000 to 120,000 distinct CDR3 sequences, under 40% of them seen just once. Sequenced material: whole blood, taken in connection with sensitization to the hapten diphenylcyclopropenone (DPC). The receptors shown here come from a man aged 35 to 55 with alopecia areata. Some clones in this sample may be carry-over from other donors' samples.

This clonotype was counted only a few times. The rearrangement uses TRBV3-2 and TRBJ2-3; the table names TRBD2, a call not compared with the DNA. TRBV3-2 has pseudogene status. The CDR3 consists of 16 residues. CDR3 sequence: CASSQDRTSGEYTQYF. Here the CDR3 DNA reads TGTGCCAGCAGCCAAGATCGGACTAGCGGGGAGTATACGCAGTATTTT.

CDR3 sequence: CASTFSGSNTGELFF. The CDR3 nucleotides are TGTGCCAGCACCTTTAGCGGGTCGAACACCGGGGAGCTGTTTTTT. V usage is TRBV6-2 or TRBV6-3 and J usage is TRBJ2-2; TRBD2 matches at 7 bases. Losses at the gene ends were 7 bases for V and 0 bases for J; bases not matched to a gene: 5. CDR1 is MNHEY and CDR2 is SVGEGT in the germline V gene. The CDR3 spans 15 residues.

For the CDR3, the DNA is TGCAGTGCTACCCGACAGGGGCGCTCGGCTTTCTTT. Residues: CSATRQGRSAFF. The chain carries TRBV20-1 and TRBJ1-1; TRBD1 aligns across 8 bases. Germline CDR1 reads DFQATT; CDR2 reads SNEGSKA (reference sequence). This CDR3 contains 12 residues. Trimming removed 4 bases from V and 11 bases from J; junction bases left unmatched: 9.

The J gene is TRBJ1-2, the V gene TRBV12-3 or TRBV12-4; the D is unclear. The CDR3 totals 11 residues. The V gene lost 6 bases and the J gene lost 8 bases, with 10 bases spanning the gap. Here the CDR3 reads CASSPTEGYTF. The CDR3 DNA sequence: TGTGCCAGCAGCCCAACGGAAGGCTACACCTTC.

The V call is TRBV20-1, the J call TRBJ2-3; 10 bases match TRBD2. The CDR3 spans 15 residues. The V gene's germline CDR1 is DFQATT and CDR2 SNEGSKA (reference sequence). V shed 3 bases, J shed 0 bases, and the junction held 3 bases outside the gene matches. The CDR3 DNA reads TGCAGTGCTAGCGGACTAGCGGTTAGCACAGATACGCAGTATTTT. It is translated as CSASGLAVSTDTQYF.

This chain connects TRBV29-1 to TRBJ2-1; D is possibly TRBD2 (6 bases). V lost 3 bases to trimming and J lost 6 bases, with 9 bases between them. CDR1 SQVTM and CDR2 ANQGSEA come from the germline V gene. The CDR3 is 12 residues long. The CDR3 spells CSVDRESNEQFF. As DNA, the CDR3 is TGCAGCGTTGACCGGGAGTCCAATGAGCAGTTCTTC.

This clonotype occurred a few times. The J gene is TRBJ1-2, the V gene TRBV12-2; the D call in the table, TRBD1, was not verified against the DNA. TRBV12-2 counts as a pseudogene. CDR3 length: 20 amino acids. CDR3 DNA: TGTGCAAGTCGCTTAGGCCCTATCCGGGACAGTGAGAAAACTAACTATGGCTACACCTTC. Translating it yields CASRLGPIRDSEKTNYGYTF.

This clonotype was detected a few times. V usage is TRBV15 and J usage is TRBJ2-3; 8 nucleotides match TRBD2. Trimming cost V 0 bases and J 10 bases; bases outside gene matches: 9. Germline CDR1 is LNHNV and CDR2 is YYDKDF (reference sequence). The CDR3 is 15 amino acids. The DNA for the CDR3 is TGTGCCACCAGCAGAGATAGCGATTTAGCGGGATCGCAGTATTTT. Translated, it gives CATSRDSDLAGSQYF.

This clonotype was recorded a few times. The rearrangement uses TRBV10-3 and TRBJ1-1; 9 bases line up with TRBD1. The trim removed 4 bases at V and 3 bases at J, leaving 3 bases unmatched. The CDR3 is made up of 14 amino acids. Looked up from germline, CDR1 is ENHRY and CDR2 is SYGVKD. The CDR3 loop reads CAISGQGGDTEAFF. CDR3 in DNA: TGTGCCATCAGTGGACAGGGGGGCGACACTGAAGCTTTCTTT.

The chain joins TRBV27 to TRBJ2-1, with TRBD2 matching 7 bases. This CDR3 has 16 residues. V lost 0 bases, J lost 2 bases, and 4 bases stayed unmatched. Germline values: CDR1 MNHEY, CDR2 SMNVEV (reference sequence). The CDR3 bases are TGTGCCAGCAGTTTATCCCCTGGGACTACCTACAATGAGCAGTTCTTC. As protein: CASSLSPGTTYNEQFF.

Only a few counts were recorded for this clonotype. The chain is built from TRBV12-3 or TRBV12-4 and TRBJ2-7; weak D call: TRBD2 (6 bases). The CDR3 spans 14 residues. Trimming took 7 bases from V and 2 from J, leaving 15 bases between them. CDR3 nucleotide sequence: TGTGCCAGCAACTTAGCGGAAACAACCTACGAGCAGTACTTC. It yields the protein CASNLAETTYEQYF.

V is TRBV29-1 and J is TRBJ2-7; D not resolved. V gave up 4 bases and J gave up 1 base, with 8 bases separating them. In germline, CDR1 is SQVTM, CDR2 ANQGSEA. The CDR3 has 12 residues. In DNA, the CDR3 is TGCAGCGTTGTCGGCACTTCCTACGAGCAGTACTTC. Translated, it gives CSVVGTSYEQYF.

Only a few counts were recorded for this clonotype. The chain carries TRBV29-1 and TRBJ2-5; 11 nucleotides align to TRBD2. The V gene end was trimmed by 4 bases and the J gene end by 0 bases; junction bases not matched to a gene: 16. The CDR3 is 19 amino acids. CDR1 and CDR2 (germline): SQVTM, ANQGSEA. CDR3 sequence: CSVGLAEGTSGVYQETQYF. The CDR3 DNA is TGCAGCGTTGGATTAGCCGAAGGGACTAGCGGAGTGTACCAAGAGACCCAGTACTTC.

This clonotype has a handful of counts. The rearrangement links TRBV27 to TRBJ1-6; unclear D gene. Trimming pared 5 bases from V and 5 bases from J, leaving 16 bases between. Germline CDR1 and CDR2: MNHEY and SMNVEV (reference sequence). This CDR3 spans 16 amino acids. The DNA of the CDR3 is TGTGCCAGCAGTCCCAAGATGGGGAGCCATAATTCACCCCTCCACTTT. As protein: CASSPKMGSHNSPLHF.

This clonotype was observed a few times. The V call is TRBV21-1, the J call TRBJ2-7; the table's D call, TRBD1, was not checked against the DNA. TRBV21-1 is deemed a pseudogene. The CDR3 is 18 amino acids. Here the CDR3 DNA reads TGTGCCAGCAGCAAGCAGACTAGTAGCGGGGCGCCTTCCTACGAGCAGTACTTC. Translating it yields CASSKQTSSGAPSYEQYF.

In this sample, this clonotype turned up a few times. This sequence joins TRBV19 and TRBJ1-5, with a possible D match to TRBD1 (5 bases). The germline CDR1 and CDR2 sequences are LNHDA and SQIVND (reference sequence). V lost 6 bases and J lost 5, with 17 bases in between. The CDR3 is made up of 15 amino acids. The CDR3 loop reads CASSQSGSFDQPQHF. CDR3 DNA sequence: TGTGCCAGTAGCCAATCAGGGTCCTTCGATCAGCCCCAGCATTTT.